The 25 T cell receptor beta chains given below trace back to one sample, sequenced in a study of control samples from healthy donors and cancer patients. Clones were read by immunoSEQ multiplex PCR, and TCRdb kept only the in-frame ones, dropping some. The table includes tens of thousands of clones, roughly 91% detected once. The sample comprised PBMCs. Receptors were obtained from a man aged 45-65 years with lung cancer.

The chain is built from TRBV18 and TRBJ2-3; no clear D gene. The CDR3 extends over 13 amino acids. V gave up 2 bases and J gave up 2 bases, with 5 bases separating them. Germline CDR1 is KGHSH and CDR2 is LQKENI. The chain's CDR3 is CASSPGITDTQYF. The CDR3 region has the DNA TGTGCCAGCTCACCAGGGATCACAGATACGCAGTATTTT.

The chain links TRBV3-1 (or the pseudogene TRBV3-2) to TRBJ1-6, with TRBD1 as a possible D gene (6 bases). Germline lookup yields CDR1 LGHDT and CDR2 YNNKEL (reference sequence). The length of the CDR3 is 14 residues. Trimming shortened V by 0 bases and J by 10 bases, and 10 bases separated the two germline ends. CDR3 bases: TGTGCCAGCAGCCAAGAGAGGGGGTACTCACCCCTCCACTTT. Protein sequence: CASSQERGYSPLHF.

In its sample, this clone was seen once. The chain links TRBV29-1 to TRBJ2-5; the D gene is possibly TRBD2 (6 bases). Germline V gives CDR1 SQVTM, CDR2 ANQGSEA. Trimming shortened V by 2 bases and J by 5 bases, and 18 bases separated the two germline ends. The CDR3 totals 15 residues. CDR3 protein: CSVEIGTNSGETQYF. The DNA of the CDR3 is TGCAGCGTTGAAATCGGGACCAACAGCGGGGAGACCCAGTACTTC.

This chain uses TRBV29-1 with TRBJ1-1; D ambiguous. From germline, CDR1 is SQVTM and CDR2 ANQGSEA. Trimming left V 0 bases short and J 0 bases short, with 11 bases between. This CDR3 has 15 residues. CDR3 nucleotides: TGCAGCGTTGAAGATCTTGGGTACATGAACACTGAAGCTTTCTTT. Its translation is CSVEDLGYMNTEAFF. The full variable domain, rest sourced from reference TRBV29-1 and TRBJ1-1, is SAVISQKPSRDICQRGTSLTIQCQVDSQVTMMFWYRQQPGQSLTLIATANQGSEATYESGFVIDKFPISRPNLTFSTLTVSNMSPEDSSIYLCSVEDLGYMNTEAFFGQGTRLTVV.

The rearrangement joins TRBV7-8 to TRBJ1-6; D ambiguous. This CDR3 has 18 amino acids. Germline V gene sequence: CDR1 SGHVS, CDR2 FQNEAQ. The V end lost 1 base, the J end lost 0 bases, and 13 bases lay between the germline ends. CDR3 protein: CASSLEGGLRSYNSPLHF. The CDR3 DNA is TGTGCCAGCAGCTTAGAGGGAGGCCTACGCTCCTATAATTCACCCCTCCACTTT.

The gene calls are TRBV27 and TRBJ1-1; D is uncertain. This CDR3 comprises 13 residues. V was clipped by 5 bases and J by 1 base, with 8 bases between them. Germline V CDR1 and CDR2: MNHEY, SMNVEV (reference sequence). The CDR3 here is CASSQQRNTEAFF. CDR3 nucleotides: TGTGCCAGCAGTCAACAACGGAACACTGAAGCTTTCTTT.

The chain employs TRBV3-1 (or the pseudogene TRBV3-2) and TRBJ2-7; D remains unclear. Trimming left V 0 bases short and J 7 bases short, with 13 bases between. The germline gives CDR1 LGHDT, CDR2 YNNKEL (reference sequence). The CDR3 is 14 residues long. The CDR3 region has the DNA TGTGCCAGCAGCCAAGATTCCCTGTTACGGGAGCAGTACTTC. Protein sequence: CASSQDSLLREQYF.

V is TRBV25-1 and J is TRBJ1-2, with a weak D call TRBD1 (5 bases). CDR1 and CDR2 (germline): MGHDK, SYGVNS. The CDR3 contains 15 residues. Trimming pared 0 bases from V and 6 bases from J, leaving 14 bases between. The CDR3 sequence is CASSEYRAGTNGYTF. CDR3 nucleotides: TGTGCCAGCAGTGAATATCGGGCAGGGACGAATGGCTACACCTTC.

The CDR3 loop reads CASSPGTSDTGELFF. CDR3 in DNA: TGTGCCAGCAGCCCAGGGACTAGCGACACCGGGGAGCTGTTTTTT. The chain recombines TRBV11-3 with TRBJ2-2; 10 positions agree with TRBD2. Germline trimming cut 5 bases from V and 3 bases from J; bases unmatched to any gene: 3. The germline CDR1 and CDR2 sequences are SGHNT and YENEEA. This CDR3 spans 15 amino acids.

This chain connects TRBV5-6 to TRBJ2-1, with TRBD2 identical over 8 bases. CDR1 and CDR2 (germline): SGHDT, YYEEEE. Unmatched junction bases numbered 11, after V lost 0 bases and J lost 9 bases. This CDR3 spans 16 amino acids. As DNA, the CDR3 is TGTGCCAGCAGCTTGGTATCGGGGGGGCATTATGGTGAGCAGTTCTTC. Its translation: CASSLVSGGHYGEQFF.

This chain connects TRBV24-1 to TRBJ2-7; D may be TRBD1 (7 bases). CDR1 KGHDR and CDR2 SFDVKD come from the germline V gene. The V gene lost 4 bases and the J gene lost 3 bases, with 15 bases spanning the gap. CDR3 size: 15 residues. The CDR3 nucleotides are TGTGCCACCAGTGAATCGGGGCAGGGGGGCTACGAGCAGTACTTC. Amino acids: CATSESGQGGYEQYF.

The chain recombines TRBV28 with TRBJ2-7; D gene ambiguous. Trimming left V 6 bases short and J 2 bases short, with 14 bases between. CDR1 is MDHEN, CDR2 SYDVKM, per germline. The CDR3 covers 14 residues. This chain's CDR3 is CASSPVADAYEQYF. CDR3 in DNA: TGTGCCAGCAGCCCAGTAGCAGATGCCTACGAGCAGTACTTC.

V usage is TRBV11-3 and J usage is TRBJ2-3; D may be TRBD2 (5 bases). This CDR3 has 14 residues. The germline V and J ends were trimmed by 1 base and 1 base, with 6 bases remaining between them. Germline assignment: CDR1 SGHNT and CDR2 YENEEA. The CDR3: CASSLGGRTDTQYF. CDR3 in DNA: TGTGCCAGCAGCTTAGGAGGGCGCACAGATACGCAGTATTTT.

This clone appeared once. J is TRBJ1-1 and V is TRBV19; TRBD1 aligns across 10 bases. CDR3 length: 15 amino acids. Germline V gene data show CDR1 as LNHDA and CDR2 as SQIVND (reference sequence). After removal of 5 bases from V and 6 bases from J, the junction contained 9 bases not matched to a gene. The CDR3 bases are TGTGCCAGTAGTGCCCGACAGGGGGCTAGCTCTGAAGCTTTCTTT. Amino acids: CASSARQGASSEAFF.

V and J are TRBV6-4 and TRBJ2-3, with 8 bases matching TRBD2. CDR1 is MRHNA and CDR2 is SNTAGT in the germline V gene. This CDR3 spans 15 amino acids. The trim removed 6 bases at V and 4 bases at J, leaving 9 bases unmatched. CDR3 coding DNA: TGTGCCAGCAGCCAAAGCGGGGGAGTCGCAGATACGCAGTATTTT. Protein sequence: CASSQSGGVADTQYF.

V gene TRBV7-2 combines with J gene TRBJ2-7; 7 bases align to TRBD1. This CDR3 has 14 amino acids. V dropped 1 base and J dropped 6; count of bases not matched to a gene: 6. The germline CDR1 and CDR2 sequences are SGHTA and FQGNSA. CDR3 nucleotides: TGTGCCAGCAGCTTAGAGACGACAGGGCGCGAGCAGTACTTC. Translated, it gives CASSLETTGREQYF.

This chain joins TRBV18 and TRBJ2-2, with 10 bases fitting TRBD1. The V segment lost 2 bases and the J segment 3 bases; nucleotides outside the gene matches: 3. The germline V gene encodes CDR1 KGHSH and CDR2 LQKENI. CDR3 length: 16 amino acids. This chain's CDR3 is CASSPTGTGDTGELFF. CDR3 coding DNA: TGTGCCAGCTCACCAACCGGGACAGGGGACACCGGGGAGCTGTTTTTT. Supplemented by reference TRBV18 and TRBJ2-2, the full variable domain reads NAGVMQNPRHLVRRRGQEARLRCSPMKGHSHVYWYRQLPEEGLKFMVYLQKENIIDESGMPKERFSAEFPKEGPSILRIQQVVRGDSAAYFCASSPTGTGDTGELFFGEGSRLTVL.

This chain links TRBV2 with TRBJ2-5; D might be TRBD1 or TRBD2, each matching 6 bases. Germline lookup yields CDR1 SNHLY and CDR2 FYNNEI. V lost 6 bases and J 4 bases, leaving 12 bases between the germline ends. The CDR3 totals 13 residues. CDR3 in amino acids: CASSIEGGETQYF. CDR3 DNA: TGTGCCAGCAGCATAGAGGGGGGAGAGACCCAGTACTTC. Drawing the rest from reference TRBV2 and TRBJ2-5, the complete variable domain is EPEVTQTPSHQVTQMGQEVILRCVPISNHLYFYWYRQILGQKVEFLVSFYNNEISEKSEIFDDQFSVERPDGSNFTLKIRSTKLEDSAMYFCASSIEGGETQYFGPGTRLLVL.

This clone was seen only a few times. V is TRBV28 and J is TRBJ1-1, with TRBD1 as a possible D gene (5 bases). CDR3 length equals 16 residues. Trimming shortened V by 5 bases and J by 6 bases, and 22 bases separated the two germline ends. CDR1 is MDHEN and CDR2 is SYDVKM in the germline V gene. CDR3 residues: CASSTSPGRRSAEAFF. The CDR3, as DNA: TGTGCCAGCAGTACCTCTCCGGGACGGAGGTCCGCTGAAGCTTTCTTT.

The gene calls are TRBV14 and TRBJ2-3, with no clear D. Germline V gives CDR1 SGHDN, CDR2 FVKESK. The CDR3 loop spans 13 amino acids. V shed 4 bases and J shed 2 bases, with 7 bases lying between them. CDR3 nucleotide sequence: TGTGCCAGCAGCCCCCGACCCACAGATACGCAGTATTTT. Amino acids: CASSPRPTDTQYF.

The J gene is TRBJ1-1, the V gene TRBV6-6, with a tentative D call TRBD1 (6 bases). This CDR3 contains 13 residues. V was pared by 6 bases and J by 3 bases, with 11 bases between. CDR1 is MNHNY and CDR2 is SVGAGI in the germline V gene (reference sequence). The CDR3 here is CASRVTGYTEAFF. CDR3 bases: TGTGCCAGCAGGGTAACAGGGTACACTGAAGCTTTCTTT.

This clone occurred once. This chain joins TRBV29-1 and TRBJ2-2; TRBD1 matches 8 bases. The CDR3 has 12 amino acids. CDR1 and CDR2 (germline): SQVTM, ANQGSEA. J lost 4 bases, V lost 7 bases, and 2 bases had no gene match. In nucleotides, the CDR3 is TGCAGCGGGACAGGGTTCACCGGGGAGCTGTTTTTT. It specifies CSGTGFTGELFF.

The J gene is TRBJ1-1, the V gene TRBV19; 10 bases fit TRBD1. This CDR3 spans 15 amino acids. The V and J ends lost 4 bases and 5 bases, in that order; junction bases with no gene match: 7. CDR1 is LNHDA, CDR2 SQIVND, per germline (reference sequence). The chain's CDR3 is CASSTRDRGVTEAFF. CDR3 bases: TGTGCCAGTAGTACCCGGGACAGGGGAGTAACTGAAGCTTTCTTT.

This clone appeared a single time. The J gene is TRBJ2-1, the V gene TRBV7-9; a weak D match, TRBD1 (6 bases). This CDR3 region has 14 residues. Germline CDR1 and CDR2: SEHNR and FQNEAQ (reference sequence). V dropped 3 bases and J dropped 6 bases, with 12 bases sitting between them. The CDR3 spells CASSFTGMGNEQFF. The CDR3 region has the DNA TGTGCCAGCAGCTTTACAGGGATGGGCAATGAGCAGTTCTTC.

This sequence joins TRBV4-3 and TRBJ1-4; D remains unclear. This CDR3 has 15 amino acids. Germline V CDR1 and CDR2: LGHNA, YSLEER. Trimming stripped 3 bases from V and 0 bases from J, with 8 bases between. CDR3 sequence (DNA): TGCGCCAGCAGCCATCGGGCCGCAACTAATGAAAAACTGTTTTTT. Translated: CASSHRAATNEKLFF.